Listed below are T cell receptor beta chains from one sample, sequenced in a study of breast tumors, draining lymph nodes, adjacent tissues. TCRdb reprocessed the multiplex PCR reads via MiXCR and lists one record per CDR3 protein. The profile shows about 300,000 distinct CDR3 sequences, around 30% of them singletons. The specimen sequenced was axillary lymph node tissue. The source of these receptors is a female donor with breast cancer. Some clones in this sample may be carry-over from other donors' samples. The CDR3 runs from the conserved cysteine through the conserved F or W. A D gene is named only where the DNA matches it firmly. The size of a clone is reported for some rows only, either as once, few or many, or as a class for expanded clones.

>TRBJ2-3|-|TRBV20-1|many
TGCAGTGCTAGAGACCACCGGGGCACAGATACGCAGTATTTT
CSARDHRGTDTQYF
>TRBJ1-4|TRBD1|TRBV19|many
TGTGCCAGTAGTCCAAACACAGGACAGGGAAATAAAAAACTGTTTTTT
CASSPNTGQGNKKLFF
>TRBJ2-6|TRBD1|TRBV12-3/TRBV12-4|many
TGTGCCAGCAGTCCCCGGACAGGGCGCTCTGGGGCCAACGTCCTGACTTTC
CASSPRTGRSGANVLTF
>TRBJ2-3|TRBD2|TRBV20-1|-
TGCAGTGCTAGATCGGGGACTAGCGAAGATACGCAGTATTTT
CSARSGTSEDTQYF
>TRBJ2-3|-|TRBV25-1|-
TGTGCCAGCAGTGAAGTTCGGCATGAGCAGTATTTT
CASSEVRHEQYF
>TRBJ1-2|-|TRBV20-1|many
TGCAGTGCTCCCTGGCGGAGAGATGGCTACACCTTC
CSAPWRRDGYTF
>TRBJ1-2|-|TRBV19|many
TGTGCCAGCCGACAGCTAACCTATGGCTACACCTTC
CASRQLTYGYTF
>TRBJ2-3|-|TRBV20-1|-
TGCAGCCAAGTAGGGCCTGGCACAGATACGCAGTATTTT
CSQVGPGTDTQYF
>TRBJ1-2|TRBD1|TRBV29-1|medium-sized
TGCAGCTCTCAACGGACAGGGGATGGCTACACCTTC
CSSQRTGDGYTF
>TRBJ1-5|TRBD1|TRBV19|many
TGTGCCAGTACTTCGACAGGGGGCGCGAGACAGCCCCAGCATTTT
CASTSTGGARQPQHF
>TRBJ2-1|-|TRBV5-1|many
TGCGCCAGCAGCTTGGAGGGAGAGGGTTTAAATGAGCAGTTCTTC
CASSLEGEGLNEQFF
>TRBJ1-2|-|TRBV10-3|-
TGTGCCATCAGCTCAGGGTCTTATGGCTACACCTTC
CAISSGSYGYTF
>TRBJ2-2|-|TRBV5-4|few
TGTGCCAGCAGCTTGGCCAGGGCAGGGCTTACCGGGGAGCTGTTTTTT
CASSLARAGLTGELFF
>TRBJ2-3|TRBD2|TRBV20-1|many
TGCAGTGCTAACAGACTAGCGGGAGTACAAGATACGCAGTATTTT
CSANRLAGVQDTQYF
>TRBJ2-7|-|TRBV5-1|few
TGCGCCAGCAGCAATCGGGACGGTGGATTTTACGAGCAGTACTTC
CASSNRDGGFYEQYF
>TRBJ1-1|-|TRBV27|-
TGTGCCAGCAGTCCTACAGGGTTAGGAACTGAAGCTTTCTTT
CASSPTGLGTEAFF